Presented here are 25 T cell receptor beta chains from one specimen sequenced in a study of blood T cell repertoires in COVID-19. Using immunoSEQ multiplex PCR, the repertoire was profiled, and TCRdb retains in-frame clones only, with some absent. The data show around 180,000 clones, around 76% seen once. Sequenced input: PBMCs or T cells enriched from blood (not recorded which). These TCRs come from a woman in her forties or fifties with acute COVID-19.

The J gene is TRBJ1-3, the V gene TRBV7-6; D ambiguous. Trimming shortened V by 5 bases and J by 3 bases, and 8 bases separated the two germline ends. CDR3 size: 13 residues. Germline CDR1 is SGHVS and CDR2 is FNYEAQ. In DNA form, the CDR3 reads TGTGCCAGCAGCCCGTACGGTGGAAACACCATATATTTT. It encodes CASSPYGGNTIYF.

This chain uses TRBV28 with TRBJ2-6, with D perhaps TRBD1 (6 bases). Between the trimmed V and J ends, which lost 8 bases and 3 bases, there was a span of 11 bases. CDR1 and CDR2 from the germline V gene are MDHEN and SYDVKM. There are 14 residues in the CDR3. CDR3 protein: CASQTGSGANVLTF. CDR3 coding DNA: TGTGCCAGCCAAACAGGGAGTGGGGCCAACGTCCTGACTTTC.

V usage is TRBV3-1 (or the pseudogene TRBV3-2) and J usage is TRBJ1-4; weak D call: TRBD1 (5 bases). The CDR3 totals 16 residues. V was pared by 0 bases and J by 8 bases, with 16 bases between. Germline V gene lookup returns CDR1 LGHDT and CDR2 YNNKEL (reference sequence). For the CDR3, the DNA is TGTGCCAGCAGCCAAGAAGGAGGAGGGGCTACCGAAAAACTGTTTTTT. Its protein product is CASSQEGGGATEKLFF.

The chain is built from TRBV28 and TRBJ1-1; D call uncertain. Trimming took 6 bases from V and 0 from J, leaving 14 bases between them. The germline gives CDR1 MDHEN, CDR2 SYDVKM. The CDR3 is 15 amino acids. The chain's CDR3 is CASSPGGQMNTEAFF. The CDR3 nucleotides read TGTGCCAGCAGCCCCGGAGGCCAGATGAACACTGAAGCTTTCTTT.

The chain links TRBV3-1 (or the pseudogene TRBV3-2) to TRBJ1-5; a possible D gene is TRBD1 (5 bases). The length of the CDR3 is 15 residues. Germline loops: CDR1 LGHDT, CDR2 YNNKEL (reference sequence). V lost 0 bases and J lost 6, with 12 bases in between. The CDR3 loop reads CASSQDRVLGQPQHF. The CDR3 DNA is TGTGCCAGCAGCCAAGACAGGGTTTTGGGTCAGCCCCAGCATTTT.

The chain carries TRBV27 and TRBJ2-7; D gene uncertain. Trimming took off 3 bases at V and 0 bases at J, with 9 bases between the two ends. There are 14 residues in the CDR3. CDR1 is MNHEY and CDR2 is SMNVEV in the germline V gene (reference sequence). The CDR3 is CASSFLHYSYEQYV. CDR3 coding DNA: TGTGCCAGCAGTTTTTTACATTACTCCTACGAGCAGTACGTC.

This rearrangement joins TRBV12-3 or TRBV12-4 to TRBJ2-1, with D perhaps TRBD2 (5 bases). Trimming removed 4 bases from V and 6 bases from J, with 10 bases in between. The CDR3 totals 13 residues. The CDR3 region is CASSSGDGNEQFF. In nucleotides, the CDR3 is TGTGCCAGCAGTTCCGGGGATGGCAATGAGCAGTTCTTC.

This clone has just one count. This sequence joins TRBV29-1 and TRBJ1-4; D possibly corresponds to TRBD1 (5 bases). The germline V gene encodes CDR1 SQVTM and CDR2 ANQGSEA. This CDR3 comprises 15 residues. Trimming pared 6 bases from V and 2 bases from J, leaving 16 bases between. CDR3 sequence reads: CSVRTDSRTNEKLFF. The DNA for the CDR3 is TGCAGCGTGAGGACCGACAGTCGGACTAATGAAAAACTGTTTTTT.

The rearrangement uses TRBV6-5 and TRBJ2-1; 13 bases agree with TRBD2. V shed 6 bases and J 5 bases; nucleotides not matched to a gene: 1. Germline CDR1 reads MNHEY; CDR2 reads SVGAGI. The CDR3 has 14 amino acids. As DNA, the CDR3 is TGTGCCAGCAGAGGGACTAGCGGGAACAATGAGCAGTTCTTC. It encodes CASRGTSGNNEQFF.

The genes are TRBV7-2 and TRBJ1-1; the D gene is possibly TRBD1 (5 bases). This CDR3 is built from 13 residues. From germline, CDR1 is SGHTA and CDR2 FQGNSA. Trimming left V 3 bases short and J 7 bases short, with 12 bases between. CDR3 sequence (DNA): TGTGCCAGCAGCTTCAGTGCCGGGGGTGAAGCTTTCTTT. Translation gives CASSFSAGGEAFF. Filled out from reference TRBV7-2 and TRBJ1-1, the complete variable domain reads GAGVSQSPSNKVTEKGKDVELRCDPISGHTALYWYRQSLGQGLEFLIYFQGNSAPDKSGLPSDRFSAERTGGSVSTLTIQRTQQEDSAVYLCASSFSAGGEAFFGQGTRLTVV.

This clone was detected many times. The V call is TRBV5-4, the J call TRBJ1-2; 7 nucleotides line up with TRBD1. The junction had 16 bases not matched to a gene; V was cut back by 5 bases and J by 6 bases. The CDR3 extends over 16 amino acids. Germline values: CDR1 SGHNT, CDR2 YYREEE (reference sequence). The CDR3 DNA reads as TGTGCCAGCAGTATATCACAGGGGTCCCCGAGGCATGGCTACACCTTC. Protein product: CASSISQGSPRHGYTF.

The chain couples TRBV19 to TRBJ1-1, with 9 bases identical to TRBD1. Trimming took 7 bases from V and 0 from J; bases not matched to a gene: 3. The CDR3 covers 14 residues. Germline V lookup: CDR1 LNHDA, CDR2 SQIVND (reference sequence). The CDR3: CASIDRGMNTEAFF. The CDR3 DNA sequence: TGTGCCAGTATCGACAGGGGGATGAACACTGAAGCTTTCTTT.

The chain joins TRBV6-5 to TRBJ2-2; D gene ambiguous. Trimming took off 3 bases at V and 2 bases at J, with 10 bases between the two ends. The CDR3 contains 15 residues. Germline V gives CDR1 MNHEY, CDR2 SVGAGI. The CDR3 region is CASSYEDTNTGELFF. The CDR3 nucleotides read TGTGCCAGCAGTTATGAGGATACAAACACCGGGGAGCTGTTTTTT.

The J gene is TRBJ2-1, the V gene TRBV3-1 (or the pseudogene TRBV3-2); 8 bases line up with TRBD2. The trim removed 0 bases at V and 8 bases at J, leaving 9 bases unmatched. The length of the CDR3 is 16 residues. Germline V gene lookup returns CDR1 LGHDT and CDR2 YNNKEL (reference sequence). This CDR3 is CASSQEEWTSSHEQFF. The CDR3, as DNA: TGTGCCAGCAGCCAAGAGGAGTGGACTAGCTCCCATGAGCAGTTCTTC.

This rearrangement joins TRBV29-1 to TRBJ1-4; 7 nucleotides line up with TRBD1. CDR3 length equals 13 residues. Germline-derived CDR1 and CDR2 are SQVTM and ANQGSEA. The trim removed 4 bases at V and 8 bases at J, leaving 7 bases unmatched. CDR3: CSVVDREYEKLFF. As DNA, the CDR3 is TGCAGCGTTGTCGACAGGGAGTACGAAAAACTGTTTTTT.

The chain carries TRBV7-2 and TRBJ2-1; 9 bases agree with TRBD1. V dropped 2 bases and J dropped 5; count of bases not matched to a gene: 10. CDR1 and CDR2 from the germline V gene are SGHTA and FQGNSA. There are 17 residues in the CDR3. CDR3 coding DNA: TGTGCCAGCAGCTTAAGGAGGGCCGGGACAGGGAACAATGAGCAGTTCTTC. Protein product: CASSLRRAGTGNNEQFF.

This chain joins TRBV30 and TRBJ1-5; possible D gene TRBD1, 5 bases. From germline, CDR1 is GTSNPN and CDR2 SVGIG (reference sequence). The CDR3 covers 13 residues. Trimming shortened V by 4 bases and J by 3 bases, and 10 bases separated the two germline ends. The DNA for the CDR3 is TGTGCCTGGACGGCAGGGCCCAATCAGCCCCAGCATTTT. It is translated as CAWTAGPNQPQHF.

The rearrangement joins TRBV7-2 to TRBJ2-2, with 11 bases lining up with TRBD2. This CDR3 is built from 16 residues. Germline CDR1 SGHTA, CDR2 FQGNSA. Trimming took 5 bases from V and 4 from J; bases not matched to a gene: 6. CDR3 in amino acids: CASSILAGVTTGELFF. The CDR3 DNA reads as TGTGCCAGCAGCATACTAGCGGGGGTGACCACCGGGGAGCTGTTTTTT.

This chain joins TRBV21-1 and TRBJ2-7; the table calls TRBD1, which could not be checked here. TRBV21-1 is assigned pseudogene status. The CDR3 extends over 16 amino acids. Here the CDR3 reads CASIKERDRGSYEQYV. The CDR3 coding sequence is TGTGCCAGCATCAAAGAAAGGGACAGGGGGTCCTACGAGCAGTACGTC.

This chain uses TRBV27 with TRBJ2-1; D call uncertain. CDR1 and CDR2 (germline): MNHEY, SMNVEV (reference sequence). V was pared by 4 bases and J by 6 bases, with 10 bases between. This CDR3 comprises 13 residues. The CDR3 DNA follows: TGTGCCAGCAGTTCAACAGAGATCAATGAGCAGTTCTTC. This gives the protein CASSSTEINEQFF.

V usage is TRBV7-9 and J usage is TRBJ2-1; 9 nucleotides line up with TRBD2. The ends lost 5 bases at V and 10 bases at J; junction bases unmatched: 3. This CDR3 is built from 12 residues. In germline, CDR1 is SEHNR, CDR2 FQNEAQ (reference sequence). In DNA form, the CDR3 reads TGTGCCAGCAGCAACCTAGCGGGGGAGCAGTTCTTC. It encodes CASSNLAGEQFF.

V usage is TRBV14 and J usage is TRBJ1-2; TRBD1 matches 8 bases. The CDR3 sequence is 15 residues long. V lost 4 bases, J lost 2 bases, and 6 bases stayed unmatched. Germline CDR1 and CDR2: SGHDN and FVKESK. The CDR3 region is CASSPYQGANYGYTF. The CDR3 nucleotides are TGTGCCAGCAGCCCGTACCAGGGGGCGAACTATGGCTACACCTTC.

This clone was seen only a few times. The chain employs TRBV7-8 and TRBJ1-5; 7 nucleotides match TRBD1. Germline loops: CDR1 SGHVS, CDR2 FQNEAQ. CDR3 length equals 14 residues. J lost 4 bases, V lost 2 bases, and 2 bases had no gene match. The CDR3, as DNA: TGTGCCAGCAGCTTAAACAGGGGAAATCAGCCCCAGCATTTT. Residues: CASSLNRGNQPQHF.

The CDR3 region is CASGRRIGNQPQHF. The CDR3 region has the DNA TGTGCCAGCGGTAGGCGGATTGGCAATCAGCCCCAGCATTTT. The rearrangement links TRBV6-5 to TRBJ1-5; no firm D call. There are 14 residues in the CDR3. The germline CDR1 and CDR2 sequences are MNHEY and SVGAGI. Trimming took off 8 bases at V and 2 bases at J, with 13 bases between the two ends.

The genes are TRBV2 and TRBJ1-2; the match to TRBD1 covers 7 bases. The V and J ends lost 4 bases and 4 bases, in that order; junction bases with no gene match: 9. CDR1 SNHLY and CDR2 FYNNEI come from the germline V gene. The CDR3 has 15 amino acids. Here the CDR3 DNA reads TGTGCCAGCAGTGGACAGGGTGCCTCATCCTATGGCTACACCTTC. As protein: CASSGQGASSYGYTF.